Below, one T cell receptor (beta chain) is given with its context. The data were obtained in a study of blood T cell repertoires in COVID-19. The method was immunoSEQ multiplex PCR; TCRdb's version includes in-frame clones alone and lacks a portion of them. The sample lists tens of thousands of clones; around two thirds were seen once. Germline loops: CDR1 MNHNY, CDR2 SVGAGI (reference sequence). This CDR3 is 13 amino acids long. V shed 8 bases and J shed 0 bases, with 10 bases lying between them. The rearrangement uses TRBV6-6 and TRBJ1-1; possible D gene TRBD1, 5 bases. The TCR sequence derives from a man in his 70s with COVID-19, enrolled during active disease. Input material: peripheral blood. CDR3 sequence (DNA): TGTGCCAGCCGGGGGGAAATGAACACTGAAGCTTTCTTT. It specifies CASRGEMNTEAFF.